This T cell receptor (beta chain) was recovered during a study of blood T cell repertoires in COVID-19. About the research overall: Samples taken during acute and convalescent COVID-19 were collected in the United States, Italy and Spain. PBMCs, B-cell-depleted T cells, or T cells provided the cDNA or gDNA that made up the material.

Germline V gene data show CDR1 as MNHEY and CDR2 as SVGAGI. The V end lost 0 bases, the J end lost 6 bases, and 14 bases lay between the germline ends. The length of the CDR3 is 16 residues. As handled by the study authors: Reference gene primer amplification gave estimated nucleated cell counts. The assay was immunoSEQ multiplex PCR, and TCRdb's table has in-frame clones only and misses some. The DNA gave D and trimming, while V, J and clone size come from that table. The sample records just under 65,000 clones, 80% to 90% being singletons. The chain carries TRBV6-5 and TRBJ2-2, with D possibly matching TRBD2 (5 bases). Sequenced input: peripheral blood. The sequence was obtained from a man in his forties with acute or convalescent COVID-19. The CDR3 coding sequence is TGTGCCAGCAGTTACTCTTCCGGGATTGGGGCCGGGGAGCTGTTTTTT. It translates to CASSYSSGIGAGELFF.